This T cell receptor (beta chain) was retrieved from a study of T cells expressing NK-cell markers. The CDR3 spans 17 residues. The germline CDR1 and CDR2 sequences are MGHDK and SYGVNS. TCRdb re-analyzed the 5' RACE reads; it lists each CDR3 protein once, without DNA. This specimen shows 500,000 or so distinct CDR3 sequences; the ten leading clones hold approximately 3.6%. The sample was blood T cells: a sorted CD56 or NKG2C T cell subset, CD4+ or CD8+ T cells, or bulk PBMC T cells (not recorded which). This rearrangement joins TRBV25-1 to TRBJ2-1; TCRdb indicates TRBD1, and absent DNA this call remains unverified. The sequence was collected from a man aged 18 to 30 in good health. Here the CDR3 reads CASSDPGRDSSYNEQFF. Supplemented by reference TRBV25-1 and TRBJ2-1, the full variable domain reads EADIYQTPRYLVIGTGKKITLECSQTMGHDKMYWYQQDPGMELHLIHYSYGVNSTEKGDLSSESTVSRIRTEHFPLTLESARPSHTSQYLCASSDPGRDSSYNEQFFGPGTRLTVL.